These 23 T cell receptor beta chains were all obtained from the same sample, sequenced in a study of human T cells and chemical hapten exposure. Regarding time point: pre-sensitization, week 0. Indicated treatment: therapeutic diphenylcyclopropenone sensitization with weekly scalp DPC. TCRdb reanalysed the RACE reads using MiXCR and keeps one entry per CDR3 protein. The repertoire includes approximately 38,000 distinct CDR3 sequences, about 10% of them detected once, and approximately 5.9% sits in the top ten. The sample consisted of whole blood, taken in connection with sensitization to the hapten diphenylcyclopropenone (DPC). The receptors stem from a man aged 30 to 39 with alopecia areata. Some clones in this sample may be carry-over from other donors' samples.

This clonotype was detected only a few times. The genes are TRBV9 and TRBJ2-2; D is possibly TRBD1 (6 bases). Germline V gives CDR1 SGDLS, CDR2 YYNGEE. This CDR3 comprises 14 residues. The V and J ends lost 3 bases and 4 bases respectively, with 10 bases between them. Here the CDR3 reads CASSDRASTGELFF. The CDR3, as DNA: TGTGCCAGCAGCGACAGGGCCAGCACCGGGGAGCTGTTTTTT.

In this sample, this clonotype turned up many times. CDR3 DNA sequence: TGTGCCAGCAGCCGAGGACCGTCGTTGGGCTACACCTTC. It yields the protein CASSRGPSLGYTF. The chain links TRBV12-3 or TRBV12-4 to TRBJ1-2, with D hard to call. The CDR3 length is 13 residues. Trimming removed 6 bases at V and 8 bases at J, with 16 bases between.

At least ten counts were recorded for this clonotype. J is TRBJ2-5 and V is TRBV4-3, with a tentative D call TRBD2 (5 bases). Trimming shortened V by 6 bases and J by 2 bases, and 13 bases separated the two germline ends. CDR3 length: 14 residues. In germline, CDR1 is LGHNA, CDR2 YSLEER. The CDR3 nucleotides read TGCGCCAGCAGTCCGGGGAATGTACAAGAGACCCAGTACTTC. This codes for CASSPGNVQETQYF.

This clonotype has a handful of counts. The V call is TRBV5-6, the J call TRBJ2-3; possible D gene TRBD1, 7 bases. V was clipped by 0 bases and J by 5 bases, with 13 bases between them. CDR1 and CDR2 (germline): SGHDT, YYEEEE. The CDR3 totals 15 residues. DNA for the CDR3: TGTGCCAGCAGCTTGGCCGGCCAGGGGGGAGATACGCAGTATTTT. This translates into CASSLAGQGGDTQYF.

In its sample, this clonotype was seen a few times. The chain has TRBV12-3 or TRBV12-4 and TRBJ2-1; 7 nucleotides line up with TRBD1. CDR3 length: 13 amino acids. V dropped 5 bases and J dropped 10; count of bases not matched to a gene: 8. The CDR3 region is CASSPNDRVEQFF. The CDR3, as DNA: TGTGCCAGCAGTCCAAACGACAGGGTCGAGCAGTTCTTC.

The CDR3 DNA is TGCGCCAGCAGCCCAAAACCGGGACCAAGCACAGATACGCAGTATTTT. This translates into CASSPKPGPSTDTQYF. V usage is TRBV5-1 and J usage is TRBJ2-3; either TRBD1 or TRBD2 may fit D (5 bases each). This CDR3 is 16 amino acids long. Germline V gene sequence: CDR1 SGHRS, CDR2 YFSETQ. V lost 4 bases, J lost 0 bases, and 15 bases lay in between.

This clonotype was seen a few times. The chain joins TRBV7-3 to TRBJ2-2; 9 bases agree with TRBD2. The CDR3 has 16 amino acids. CDR1 and CDR2 (germline): SGHTA, FQGTGA. Germline trimming cut 4 bases from V and 6 bases from J; bases unmatched to any gene: 9. CDR3 DNA: TGTGCCAGCAGCTCCCGGCTAGCGGGAATGGCCGGGGAGCTGTTTTTT. Translation: CASSSRLAGMAGELFF. The full variable domain, its missing parts supplied by reference TRBV7-3 and TRBJ2-2, is GAGVSQTPSNKVTEKGKYVELRCDPISGHTALYWYRQSLGQGPEFLIYFQGTGAADDSGLPNDRFFAVRPEGSVSTLKIQRTERGDSAVYLCASSSRLAGMAGELFFGEGSRLTVL.

J is TRBJ2-3 and V is TRBV10-3; a possible D gene is TRBD2 (5 bases). Trimming left V 5 bases short and J 8 bases short, with 17 bases between. The CDR3 length is 14 residues. Looked up from germline, CDR1 is ENHRY and CDR2 is SYGVKD. The CDR3 sequence is CAISPGLRDPTQYF. CDR3 DNA: TGTGCCATCAGTCCTGGTCTGAGGGATCCTACGCAGTATTTT.

This clonotype occurred many times. The chain carries TRBV7-9 and TRBJ1-1, with D hard to call. V lost 1 base, J lost 10 bases, and 10 bases lay in between. The germline gives CDR1 SEHNR, CDR2 FQNEAQ (reference sequence). The CDR3 runs 12 residues. For the CDR3, the DNA is TGTGCCAGCAGCTTAGGGGTCGTGGGAGCTTTCTTT. It codes for CASSLGVVGAFF. Supplemented by reference TRBV7-9 and TRBJ1-1, the full variable domain reads DTGVSQNPRHKITKRGQNVTFRCDPISEHNRLYWYRQTLGQGPEFLTYFQNEAQLEKSRLLSDRFSAERPKGSFSTLEIQRTEQGDSAMYLCASSLGVVGAFFGQGTRLTVV.

At least ten counts were recorded for this clonotype. This chain uses TRBV7-3 with TRBJ2-7; possibly TRBD1 or TRBD2 for D (5 bases each). V was pared by 5 bases and J by 2 bases, with 22 bases between. Per germline, CDR1 SGHTA and CDR2 FQGTGA. The CDR3 has 17 amino acids. CDR3 in DNA: TGTGCCAGCAGCAATCAAGGGACCTGCCTAAGCGCCTACGAGCAGTACGTC. This gives the protein CASSNQGTCLSAYEQYV.

There are a few counts of this clonotype. The chain is built from TRBV29-1 and TRBJ1-1; no definite D call. Trimming left V 0 bases short and J 5 bases short, with 4 bases between. The CDR3 is 11 residues long. The germline V gene encodes CDR1 SQVTM and CDR2 ANQGSEA. The CDR3 nucleotides are TGCAGCGTTGAAGAGTGGACTGAAGCTTTCTTT. This translates into CSVEEWTEAFF.

The genes are TRBV12-3 or TRBV12-4 and TRBJ2-1; no reliable D call. This CDR3 has 12 amino acids. V was cut by 7 bases and J by 9 bases, with 13 bases left in between. CDR3 DNA: TGTGCCAGCACCCTCCCGATCGGTGAGCAGTTCTTC. It yields the protein CASTLPIGEQFF.

This clonotype appeared many times. The chain recombines TRBV20-1 with TRBJ2-5; perhaps TRBD1 as D (6 bases). CDR3 length: 16 residues. V was clipped by 5 bases and J by 3 bases, with 22 bases between them. Per the germline V gene, CDR1 is DFQATT and CDR2 is SNEGSKA (reference sequence). CDR3: CSASPPGRQDEETQYF. CDR3 sequence (DNA): TGCAGTGCTTCCCCCCCCGGCCGACAGGACGAAGAGACCCAGTACTTC.

This clonotype has just one count. This could be a read error, since a much larger clone is one nucleotide away. V gene TRBV29-1 combines with J gene TRBJ1-2; D not resolved. The V gene's germline CDR1 is SQVTM and CDR2 ANQGSEA. The CDR3 consists of 12 residues. This chain's CDR3 is CGVPEVNYGYTF. Here the CDR3 DNA reads TGCGGCGTTCCTGAAGTTAACTATGGCTACACCTTC.

The table lists this clonotype with a few counts. The V call is TRBV20-1, the J call TRBJ2-7; D may match TRBD1 or TRBD2 (5 bases each). The V and J ends lost 6 bases and 5 bases respectively, with 23 bases between them. The CDR3 length is 15 residues. Germline CDR1 DFQATT, CDR2 SNEGSKA (reference sequence). DNA for the CDR3: TGCAGTGCCACGCACTCGGGGCGCCTGGATGACGAGCAGTACTTC. Protein: CSATHSGRLDDEQYF.

This clonotype was seen a handful of times. V gene TRBV14 combines with J gene TRBJ2-7; tentative D call: TRBD2 (6 bases). V lost 5 bases, J lost 4 bases, and 18 bases lay in between. CDR1 is SGHDN, CDR2 FVKESK, per germline. The CDR3 consists of 15 residues. The chain's CDR3 is CASSAGPSGNYEQYF. The CDR3, as DNA: TGTGCCAGCAGCGCGGGGCCCTCAGGCAATTACGAGCAGTACTTC.

The sample holds many counts of this clonotype. J is TRBJ1-2 and V is TRBV4-1; D possibly corresponds to TRBD1 (6 bases). The CDR3 runs to 15 residues. Per the germline V gene, CDR1 is MGHRA and CDR2 is YSYEKL. The germline V and J ends were trimmed by 1 base and 4 bases, with 13 bases remaining between them. As DNA, the CDR3 is TGCGCCAGCAGCCAAGGAGCTAGGACAGCCTATGGCTACACCTTC. Translating gives CASSQGARTAYGYTF.

Many counts were recorded for this clonotype. The V call is TRBV11-2, the J call TRBJ2-1; TRBD2 is a possible D gene (6 bases). Germline V CDR1 and CDR2: SGHAT, FQNNGV. The CDR3 has 12 amino acids. Trimming took off 1 base at V and 11 bases at J, with 9 bases between the two ends. Here the CDR3 DNA reads TGTGCCAGCAGCTTAGCGGGGGTTCAGCAGTTCTTC. Its translation: CASSLAGVQQFF.

This clonotype was detected only a few times. The V and J genes are TRBV29-1 and TRBJ1-2; D unresolved. The CDR3 sequence is 13 residues long. V lost 4 bases and J 7 bases, leaving 16 bases between the germline ends. Germline V gene sequence: CDR1 SQVTM, CDR2 ANQGSEA. The CDR3 DNA is TGCAGCGTTGCCCCTGACGGAACCGGTGGCTACACCTTC. Protein sequence: CSVAPDGTGGYTF.

This clonotype was counted only a few times. The chain joins TRBV20-1 to TRBJ2-1; 7 bases are a match to TRBD2. The CDR3 runs to 17 residues. Per germline, CDR1 DFQATT and CDR2 SNEGSKA (reference sequence). V was clipped by 6 bases and J by 7 bases; unmatched bases: 21. For the CDR3, the DNA is TGCAGTGCGATCGACAAACCGGGACTACCATTACGAAATGAGCAGTTCTTC. Protein product: CSAIDKPGLPLRNEQFF.

The rearrangement links TRBV20-1 to TRBJ2-1, with D hard to call. The CDR3 is 16 residues long. V was shortened by 0 bases and J by 0 bases, with 12 bases between the two germline ends. Germline V gives CDR1 DFQATT, CDR2 SNEGSKA (reference sequence). DNA of the CDR3: TGCAGTGCTAGAGAATTCTGGGATAGCTCCTACAATGAGCAGTTCTTC. Translating it yields CSAREFWDSSYNEQFF.

This clonotype was observed a few times. The genes are TRBV10-1 and TRBJ2-3; TRBD2 matches 9 bases. V was pared by 3 bases and J by 6 bases, with 4 bases of the junction left unmatched. The germline V gene encodes CDR1 WNHNN and CDR2 SYGVQD (reference sequence). The CDR3 consists of 14 residues. CDR3 coding DNA: TGCGCCAGCAGTGAAGTAGCGGGGGTGGATACGCAGTATTTT. It specifies CASSEVAGVDTQYF.

This chain joins TRBV7-2 and TRBJ2-4, with no clear D. Between the trimmed V and J ends, which lost 4 bases and 0 bases, there was a span of 13 bases. The germline V gene encodes CDR1 SGHTA and CDR2 FQGNSA. The CDR3 is 16 amino acids. CDR3 DNA: TGTGCCAGCAGCTCCGGCACTTCAATAGCCAAAAACATTCAGTACTTC. Amino acid sequence: CASSSGTSIAKNIQYF.